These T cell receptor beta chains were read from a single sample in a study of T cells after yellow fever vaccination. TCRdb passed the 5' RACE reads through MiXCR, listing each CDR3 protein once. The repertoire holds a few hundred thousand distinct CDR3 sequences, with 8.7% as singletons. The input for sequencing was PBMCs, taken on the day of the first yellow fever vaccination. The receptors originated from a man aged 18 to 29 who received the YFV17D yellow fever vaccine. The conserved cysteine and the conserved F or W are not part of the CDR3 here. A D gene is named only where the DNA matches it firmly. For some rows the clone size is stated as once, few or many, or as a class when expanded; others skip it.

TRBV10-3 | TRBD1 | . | AISESRVDRGRRETQY
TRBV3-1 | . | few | ASSQEGARSSDEQF
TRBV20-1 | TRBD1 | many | SVIPGGNEKLF
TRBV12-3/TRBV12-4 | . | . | ASSLLGISGNTIY
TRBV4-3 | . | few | ASSQSNGLNEQF
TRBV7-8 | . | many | ASSLQGLYYGYT
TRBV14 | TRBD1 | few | ASSHGTGSYEQY
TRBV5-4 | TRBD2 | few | ASSDQSAGGPQDTQY
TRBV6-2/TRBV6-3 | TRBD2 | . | ASTHDRTSGVEQF
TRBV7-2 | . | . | ASSLDRRLTDTQY
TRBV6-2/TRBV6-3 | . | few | ASSYGVYEQF
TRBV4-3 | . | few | ASSQDGAYYGYT
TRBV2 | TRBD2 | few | ASRETIAGEQF
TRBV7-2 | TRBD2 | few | ASSPTRTSGGRETQY
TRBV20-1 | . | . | SARRPSTDTQY
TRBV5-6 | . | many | ASSPLRETQY
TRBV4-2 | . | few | ASSQAKNTEAF
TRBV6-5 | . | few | ASSTYNSYEQY
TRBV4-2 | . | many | ASSQESNTEAF
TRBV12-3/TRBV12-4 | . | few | ASSLASAWGNEQF
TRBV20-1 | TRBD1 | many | SAPRTGFYGYT